The 15 T cell receptor beta chains given below trace back to one sample, sequenced in a study of radiotherapy plus CTLA-4 blockade in lung cancer. Data came from immunoSEQ multiplex PCR; TCRdb stores just in-frame clones and leaves some out. The data contain over 85,000 clones, roughly four fifths of them seen just once; the ten biggest clones take up roughly 24%. The sample here was peripheral blood, taken from a patient treated with radiotherapy plus ipilimumab. These receptors originate from a human donor with non-small cell lung cancer that progressed on radiotherapy plus ipilimumab.

The V call is TRBV11-2, the J call TRBJ2-1; TRBD1 matches 9 bases. Germline CDR1 reads SGHAT; CDR2 reads FQNNGV. V was pared by 5 bases and J by 6 bases, with 2 bases of the junction left unmatched. This CDR3 comprises 13 residues. The CDR3 nucleotides are TGTGCCAGCAGCGGGGACAGGGTCAATGAGCAGTTCTTC. It is translated as CASSGDRVNEQFF.

The chain is built from TRBV5-6 and TRBJ2-2, with 7 bases lining up with TRBD1. V was pared by 0 bases and J by 0 bases, with 5 bases of the junction left unmatched. CDR3 length equals 17 residues. Germline assignment: CDR1 SGHDT and CDR2 YYEEEE. CDR3 coding DNA: TGTGCCAGCAGCTTGGCCAACAGGGGCGCGAACACCGGGGAGCTGTTTTTT. This encodes CASSLANRGANTGELFF.

A single count supports this clone. The genes are TRBV19 and TRBJ1-1; 11 bases are a match to TRBD1. The trim removed 6 bases at V and 7 bases at J, leaving 1 base unmatched. In germline, CDR1 is LNHDA, CDR2 SQIVND (reference sequence). The CDR3 covers 12 residues. The CDR3 DNA reads as TGTGCCAGTAGGGGACAGGGGGATGAAGCTTTCTTT. This sequence encodes CASRGQGDEAFF.

This sequence joins TRBV5-4 and TRBJ2-1, with TRBD2 matching 11 bases. Germline V gene sequence: CDR1 SGHNT, CDR2 YYREEE (reference sequence). The CDR3 loop spans 15 amino acids. The V and J ends lost 0 bases and 5 bases, in that order; junction bases with no gene match: 1. CDR3 sequence (DNA): TGTGCCAGCAGCTTGGGACTAGCGGGGAACAATGAGCAGTTCTTC. Its translation: CASSLGLAGNNEQFF.

This clone was recorded only once. The V call is TRBV29-1, the J call TRBJ1-4; no clear D. Germline V CDR1 and CDR2: SQVTM, ANQGSEA. This CDR3 is 13 amino acids long. V dropped 6 bases and J dropped 4 bases, with 12 bases sitting between them. The CDR3 region is CSVAARVNEKLFF. The CDR3 DNA is TGCAGCGTGGCCGCGAGGGTTAATGAAAAACTGTTTTTT.

The chain couples TRBV7-3 to TRBJ2-2; D remains unclear. CDR1 SGHTA and CDR2 FQGTGA come from the germline V gene. Deletions cut 2 bases from V and 0 bases from J, with 4 bases between. This CDR3 region has 14 residues. The CDR3 sequence: CASSLVSNTGELFF. DNA for the CDR3: TGTGCCAGCAGCTTAGTCTCGAACACCGGGGAGCTGTTTTTT.

The CDR3 nucleotides are TGTGCCAGCAAAGGGGAGGGATCCAATGAGCAGTTCTTC. Encoded protein: CASKGEGSNEQFF. The rearrangement uses TRBV7-9 and TRBJ2-1, with 7 nucleotides matching TRBD2. Germline V gives CDR1 SEHNR, CDR2 FQNEAQ (reference sequence). Losses at the gene ends were 7 bases for V and 6 bases for J; bases not matched to a gene: 6. The CDR3 consists of 13 residues.

The chain links TRBV6-6 to TRBJ1-2, with D uncertain. Germline values: CDR1 MNHNY, CDR2 SVGAGI (reference sequence). This CDR3 spans 14 amino acids. Trimming shortened V by 6 bases and J by 7 bases, and 18 bases separated the two germline ends. The CDR3 coding sequence is TGTGCCAGCAGGAACGGGCCTTCCGCTGTTGGCTACACCTTC. Protein: CASRNGPSAVGYTF.

The J gene is TRBJ1-5, the V gene TRBV9; 8 nucleotides align to TRBD1. Germline V gene lookup returns CDR1 SGDLS and CDR2 YYNGEE. Germline trimming cut 0 bases from V and 12 bases from J; bases unmatched to any gene: 11. The CDR3 extends over 15 amino acids. The CDR3 DNA follows: TGTGCCAGCAGCGTAGGGACAGGGAGGAGGTCGATCCAGCATTTT. It yields the protein CASSVGTGRRSIQHF.

This clone was seen only a few times. The chain employs TRBV28 and TRBJ2-3; D perhaps matches TRBD2 (5 bases). This CDR3 region has 11 residues. The V end lost 8 bases, the J end lost 5 bases, and 8 bases lay between the germline ends. CDR1 is MDHEN, CDR2 SYDVKM, per germline. CDR3 nucleotides: TGTGCCAGCCGGGGAATAGATACGCAGTATTTT. Residues: CASRGIDTQYF.

This clone occurred once. The V and J genes are TRBV4-1 and TRBJ1-1; no reliable D call. The ends were cut back, 4 bases at V and 7 bases at J, with 13 bases in the middle. This CDR3 is built from 13 residues. CDR1 and CDR2 (germline): MGHRA, YSYEKL. The CDR3, as DNA: TGCGCCAGCAGCCGAGACACAGCTTTTGAAGCTTTCTTT. It encodes CASSRDTAFEAFF.

This CDR3 reads CASSSVLAGGADTQYF. The CDR3 bases are TGTGCCAGCAGCTCCGTACTAGCGGGAGGTGCGGATACGCAGTATTTT. The chain is built from TRBV5-4 and TRBJ2-3; TRBD2 agrees at 12 bases. The V and J ends lost 3 bases and 6 bases, in that order; junction bases with no gene match: 8. Germline values: CDR1 SGHNT, CDR2 YYREEE (reference sequence). The CDR3 has 16 residues.

The chain couples TRBV5-1 to TRBJ2-7; the D gene could be TRBD1 or TRBD2 (5 bases each). Per the germline V gene, CDR1 is SGHRS and CDR2 is YFSETQ. V was cut by 1 base and J by 5 bases, with 16 bases left in between. There are 15 residues in the CDR3. The CDR3 loop reads CASSLSGDPLDEQYF. CDR3 nucleotides: TGCGCCAGCAGCTTGTCCGGGGACCCTCTGGACGAGCAGTACTTC.

V is TRBV6-5 and J is TRBJ2-1, with 8 bases lining up with TRBD1. CDR1 MNHEY and CDR2 SVGAGI come from the germline V gene. After removal of 0 bases from V and 6 bases from J, the junction contained 7 bases not matched to a gene. The length of the CDR3 is 16 residues. CDR3: CASSYSGQVVLNEQFF. As DNA, the CDR3 is TGTGCCAGCAGTTACTCGGGACAGGTGGTCCTCAATGAGCAGTTCTTC.

The chain carries TRBV29-1 and TRBJ2-4; D uncertain. Trimming stripped 6 bases from V and 1 base from J, with 13 bases between. CDR1 and CDR2 (germline): SQVTM, ANQGSEA. The CDR3 contains 14 residues. The CDR3 region has the DNA TGCAGCGTCCGACCTGGGTCGGCCAAAAACATTCAGTACTTC. Residues: CSVRPGSAKNIQYF. The variable domain in full, with the rest retrieved from reference TRBV29-1 and TRBJ2-4, is SAVISQKPSRDICQRGTSLTIQCQVDSQVTMMFWYRQQPGQSLTLIATANQGSEATYESGFVIDKFPISRPNLTFSTLTVSNMSPEDSSIYLCSVRPGSAKNIQYFGAGTRLSVL.